This T cell receptor beta chain was sequenced in a study of regulatory T cells in long-lasting Graves disease. Construction of TCR beta libraries relied on iRepertoire HTBI primers and on Arm-PCR targeting CDR3 regions. As originally analysed: The study identified under 80 TRBV and more than 11 TRBJ segments across samples. Using its own MiXCR run on the multiplex PCR reads, TCRdb lists one record per CDR3 protein. These V and J calls derive from TCRdb rather than the authors' analysis. The table has over 300,000 distinct CDR3 sequences, about 19% seen once; the top ten hold around 30%. Time point indicated: persistent/refractory GD, antithyroid drugs over 5 years with positive TRAb. TCR sequences were obtained from RNA taken from PBMCs. This clonotype has only a few counts. The CDR3 runs to 15 residues. Germline lookup yields CDR1 MGHRA and CDR2 YSYEKL. With 3 bases removed from V and 2 bases from J, the gap between germline ends came to 13 bases.

The gene calls are TRBV4-1 and TRBJ2-5; maybe TRBD1 (5 bases). The specimen comprised peripheral blood mononuclear cells (PBMCs), sampled when the disease was refractory, from a patient treated with antithyroid drugs. The receptor comes from a female donor with Graves disease. The CDR3 DNA reads TGCGCCAGCAGCCAGCCCGGCAGGGTACAAGAGACCCAGTACTTC. This translates into CASSQPGRVQETQYF.